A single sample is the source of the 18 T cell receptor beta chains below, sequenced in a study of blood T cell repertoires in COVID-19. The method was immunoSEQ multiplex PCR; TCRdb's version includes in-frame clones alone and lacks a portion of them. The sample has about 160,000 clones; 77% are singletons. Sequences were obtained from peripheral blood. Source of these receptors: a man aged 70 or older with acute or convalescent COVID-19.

The CDR3 DNA follows: TGTGCCAGCAGCCAAGATGGAAACCGAGGGGGCTCACCCCTCCACTTT. It translates to CASSQDGNRGGSPLHF. V usage is TRBV4-2 and J usage is TRBJ1-6, with 7 nucleotides matching TRBD1. The trim removed 0 bases at V and 10 bases at J, leaving 9 bases unmatched. The CDR3 runs to 16 residues. CDR1 and CDR2 (germline): LGHNA, YNFKEQ.

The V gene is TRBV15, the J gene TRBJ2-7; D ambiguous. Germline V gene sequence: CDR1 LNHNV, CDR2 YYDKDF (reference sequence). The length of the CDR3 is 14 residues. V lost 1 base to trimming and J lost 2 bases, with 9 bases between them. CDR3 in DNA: TGTGCCACCAGCAGAGGTCCAGATCCCTACGAGCAGTACTTC. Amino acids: CATSRGPDPYEQYF. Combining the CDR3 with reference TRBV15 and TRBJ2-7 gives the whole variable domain DAMVIQNPRYQVTQFGKPVTLSCSQTLNHNVMYWYQQKSSQAPKLLFHYYDKDFNNEADTPDNFQSRRPNTSFCFLDIRSPGLGDTAMYLCATSRGPDPYEQYFGPGTRLTVT.

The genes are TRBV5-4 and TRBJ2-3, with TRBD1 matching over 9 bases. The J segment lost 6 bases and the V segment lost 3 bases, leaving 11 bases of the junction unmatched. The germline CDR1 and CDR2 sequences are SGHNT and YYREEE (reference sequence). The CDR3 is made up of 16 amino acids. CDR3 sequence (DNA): TGTGCCAGCAGCTCCGCCGGGACAGGGCGTTTCGATACGCAGTATTTT. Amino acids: CASSSAGTGRFDTQYF.

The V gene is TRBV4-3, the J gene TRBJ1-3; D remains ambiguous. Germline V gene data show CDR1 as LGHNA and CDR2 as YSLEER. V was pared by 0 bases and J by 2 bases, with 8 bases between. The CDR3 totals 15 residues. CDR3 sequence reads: CASSQEFTAGNTIYF. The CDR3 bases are TGCGCCAGCAGCCAAGAGTTCACGGCTGGAAACACCATATATTTT.

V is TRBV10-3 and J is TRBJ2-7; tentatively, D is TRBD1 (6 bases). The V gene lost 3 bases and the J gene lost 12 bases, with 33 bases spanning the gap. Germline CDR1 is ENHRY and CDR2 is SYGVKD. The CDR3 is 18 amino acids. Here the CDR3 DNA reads TGTGCCATCAGTGAATTCGCACCGGGACATCGAGGGCAGGACGGAGGGTACTTC. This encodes CAISEFAPGHRGQDGGYF.

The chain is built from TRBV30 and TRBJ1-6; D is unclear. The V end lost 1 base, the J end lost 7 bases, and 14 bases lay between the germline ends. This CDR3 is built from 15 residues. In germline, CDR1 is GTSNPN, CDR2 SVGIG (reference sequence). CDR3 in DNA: TGTGCCTGGAGTGGGTGGGCCCTCGGCAATTCACCCCTCCACTTT. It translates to CAWSGWALGNSPLHF.

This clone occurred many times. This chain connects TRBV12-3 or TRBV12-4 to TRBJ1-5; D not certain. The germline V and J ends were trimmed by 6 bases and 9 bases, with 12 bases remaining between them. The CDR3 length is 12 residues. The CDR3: CASSGVVWPQHF. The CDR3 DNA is TGTGCCAGCAGCGGGGTCGTCTGGCCCCAGCATTTT.

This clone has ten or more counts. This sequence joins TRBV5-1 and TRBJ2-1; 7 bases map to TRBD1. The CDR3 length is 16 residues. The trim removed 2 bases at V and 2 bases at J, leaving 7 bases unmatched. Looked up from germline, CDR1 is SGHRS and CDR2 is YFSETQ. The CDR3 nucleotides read TGCGCCAGCAGCTTCGAGGGACAGCGTCCCTACAATGAGCAGTTCTTC. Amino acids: CASSFEGQRPYNEQFF.

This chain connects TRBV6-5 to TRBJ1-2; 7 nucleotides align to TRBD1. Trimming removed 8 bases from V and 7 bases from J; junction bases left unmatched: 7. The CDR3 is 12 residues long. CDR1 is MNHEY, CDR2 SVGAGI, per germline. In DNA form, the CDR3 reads TGTGCCAGCGATATGACAGGGAGTGGCTACACCTTC. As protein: CASDMTGSGYTF.

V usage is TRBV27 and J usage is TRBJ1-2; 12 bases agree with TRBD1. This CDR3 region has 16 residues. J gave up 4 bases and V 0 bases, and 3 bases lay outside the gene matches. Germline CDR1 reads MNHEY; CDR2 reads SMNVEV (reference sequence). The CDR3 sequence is CASSLSWGQGAYGYTF. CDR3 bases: TGTGCCAGCAGTTTATCTTGGGGACAGGGGGCCTATGGCTACACCTTC.

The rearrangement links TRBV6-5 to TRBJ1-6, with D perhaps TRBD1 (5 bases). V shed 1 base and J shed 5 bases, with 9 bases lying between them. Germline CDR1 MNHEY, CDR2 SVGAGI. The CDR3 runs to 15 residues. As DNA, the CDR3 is TGTGCCAGCAGTTACTGGACAACTAATAATTCACCCCTCCACTTT. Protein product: CASSYWTTNNSPLHF.

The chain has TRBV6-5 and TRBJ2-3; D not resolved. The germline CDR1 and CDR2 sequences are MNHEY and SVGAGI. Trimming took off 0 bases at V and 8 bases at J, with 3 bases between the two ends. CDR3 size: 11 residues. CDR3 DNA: TGTGCCAGCAGTTACTCAGCTACGCAGTATTTT. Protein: CASSYSATQYF.

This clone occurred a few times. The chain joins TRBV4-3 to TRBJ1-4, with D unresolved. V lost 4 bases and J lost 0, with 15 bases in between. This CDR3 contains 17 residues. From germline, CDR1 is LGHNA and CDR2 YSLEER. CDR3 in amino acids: CASSPASGIATNEKLFF. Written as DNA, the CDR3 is TGCGCCAGCAGCCCCGCGTCGGGGATTGCAACTAATGAAAAACTGTTTTTT.

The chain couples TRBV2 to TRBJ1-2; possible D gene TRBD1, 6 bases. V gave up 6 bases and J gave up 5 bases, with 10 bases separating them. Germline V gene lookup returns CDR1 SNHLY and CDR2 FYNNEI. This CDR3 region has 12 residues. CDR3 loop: CASRDDRYGYTF. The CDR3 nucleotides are TGTGCCAGCAGAGACGACAGGTATGGCTACACCTTC.

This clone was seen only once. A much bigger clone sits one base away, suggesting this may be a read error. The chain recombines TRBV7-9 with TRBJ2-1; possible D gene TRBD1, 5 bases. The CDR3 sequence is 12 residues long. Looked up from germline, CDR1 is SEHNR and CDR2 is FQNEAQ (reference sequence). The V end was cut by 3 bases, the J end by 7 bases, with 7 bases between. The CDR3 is CASSLTANEQFF. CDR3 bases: TGTGCCAGCAGCTTGACAGCAAATGAGCAGTTCTTC.

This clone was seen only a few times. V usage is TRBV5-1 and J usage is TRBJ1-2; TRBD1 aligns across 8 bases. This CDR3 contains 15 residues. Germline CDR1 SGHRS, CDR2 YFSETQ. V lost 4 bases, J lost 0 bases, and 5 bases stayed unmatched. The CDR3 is CASSPGQGANYGYTF. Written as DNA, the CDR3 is TGCGCCAGCAGCCCCGGACAGGGAGCTAACTATGGCTACACCTTC. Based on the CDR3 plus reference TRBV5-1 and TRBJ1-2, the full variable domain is KAGVTQTPRYLIKTRGQQVTLSCSPISGHRSVSWYQQTPGQGLQFLFEYFSETQRNKGNFPGRFSGRQFSNSRSEMNVSTLELGDSALYLCASSPGQGANYGYTFGSGTRLTVV.

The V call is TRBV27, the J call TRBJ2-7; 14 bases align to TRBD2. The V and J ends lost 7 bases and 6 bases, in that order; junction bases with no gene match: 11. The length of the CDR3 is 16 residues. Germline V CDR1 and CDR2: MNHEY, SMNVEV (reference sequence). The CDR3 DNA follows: TGTGCCAGCAAGAGACTAGCGGGAGGGTGGGGCCTCGAGCAGTACTTC. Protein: CASKRLAGGWGLEQYF.

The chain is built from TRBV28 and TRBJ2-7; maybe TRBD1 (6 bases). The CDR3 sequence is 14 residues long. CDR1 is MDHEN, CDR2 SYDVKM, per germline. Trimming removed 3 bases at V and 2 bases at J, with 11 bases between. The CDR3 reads CASSFAQGTYEQYF. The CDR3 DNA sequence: TGTGCCAGCAGTTTTGCACAGGGAACCTACGAGCAGTACTTC. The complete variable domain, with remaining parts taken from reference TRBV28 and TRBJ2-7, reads DVKVTQSSRYLVKRTGEKVFLECVQDMDHENMFWYRQDPGLGLRLIYFSYDVKMKEKGDIPEGYSVSREKKERFSLILESASTNQTSMYLCASSFAQGTYEQYFGPGTRLTVT.